The rows below give T cell receptor beta chains drawn from one sample of a study of T cell responses to AZD1222 COVID-19 vaccine. The table came from immunoSEQ multiplex PCR; TCRdb's copy has only in-frame clones and leaves some out. The data hold some 140,000 clones, with 85% to 90% observed a single time. Material: peripheral blood, obtained on day 0 of AZD1222 vaccination. The receptor set was obtained from an adult in good health. Each CDR3 is given with its conserved first and last residue. D genes are given only for firm matches. Rows give clone size only sometimes, using once, few, many, or a class for an expanded clone.

TRBV28	TRBJ1-1	-	few	TGTGCCAGCAGAGCTGAGAGGAGCACTGAAGCTTTCTTT	CASRAERSTEAFF
TRBV3-1/TRBV3-2	TRBJ2-7	-	-	TGTGCCAGCAGCCAGGGCGCAAGATACGAGCAGTACTTC	CASSQGARYEQYF
TRBV5-6	TRBJ1-6	-	-	TGTGCCAGCAGCTTATACCCGAGCGGGTTCGGGACACCCCTCCACTTT	CASSLYPSGFGTPLHF
TRBV7-3	TRBJ2-5	-	-	TGTGCCAGCAGCTTGCATGGTACAGGGGAGACCCAGTACTTC	CASSLHGTGETQYF
TRBV14	TRBJ2-2	-	-	TGTGCCAGCAGCCAATCCCCAGGGAAGAGTACCGGGGAGCTGTTTTTT	CASSQSPGKSTGELFF
TRBV28	TRBJ2-7	TRBD1	-	TGTGCCAGCAGTTTAGTGGGACAGGGGGCTTACGAGCAGTACTTC	CASSLVGQGAYEQYF
TRBV5-1	TRBJ2-1	-	-	TGCGCCAGCAGCTTTGGTACCGTTAAGTACAATGAGCAGTTCTTC	CASSFGTVKYNEQFF
TRBV6-1	TRBJ1-5	-	-	TGTGCCAGCAGTGAAGCGAGCGGGGTTGGCAATCAGCCCCAGCATTTT	CASSEASGVGNQPQHF
TRBV5-4	TRBJ2-7	-	-	TGTGCCAGCAGCTTTTTGGGCGGCCCCTACGAGCAGTACTTC	CASSFLGGPYEQYF
TRBV28	TRBJ1-2	-	few	TGTGCCAGCAGTTTGGGCAGGAACTATGGCTACACCTTC	CASSLGRNYGYTF
TRBV28	TRBJ2-2	-	-	TGTGCCAGCAGTTTATTCCCTAGAGATGACAGCTACACCGGGGAGCTGTTTTTT	CASSLFPRDDSYTGELFF
TRBV6-6	TRBJ2-5	TRBD1	-	TGTGCCAGCAGGCCACAGGGGGCCCAAGAGACCCAGTACTTC	CASRPQGAQETQYF
TRBV29-1	TRBJ1-2	-	-	TGCAGCGTTGAAGATAGGGAGAACTATGGCTACACCTTC	CSVEDRENYGYTF
TRBV4-2	TRBJ1-2	TRBD1	-	TGTGCCAGCAGCCAAGATCAGGGGGGGGCCGATGGCTACACCTTC	CASSQDQGGADGYTF
TRBV5-1	TRBJ2-2	-	-	TGCGCCAGCGGGCGGAACAAGAACACCGGGGAGCTGTTTTTT	CASGRNKNTGELFF
TRBV30	TRBJ1-1	-	-	TGTGCCTGGAGTGTACGGTCAGGGATGAACACTGAAGCTTTCTTT	CAWSVRSGMNTEAFF
TRBV24-1	TRBJ1-2	TRBD1	-	TGTGCCACCAGTGGGGGACAGGGGACGAACTATGGCTACACCTTC	CATSGGQGTNYGYTF
TRBV4-1	TRBJ1-2	-	-	TGCGCCAGCAGGCTGGGAGCGGATGGTGGCTACACCTTC	CASRLGADGGYTF
TRBV10-2	TRBJ1-2	TRBD1	-	TGCGCCAGCAGCGTCCGGGACAGGGACGCTGGCTACACCTTC	CASSVRDRDAGYTF
TRBV2	TRBJ2-7	TRBD1	-	TGTGCCAGCAGGGGGGGACAGGGGGCAAACTACGAGCAGTACTTC	CASRGGQGANYEQYF
TRBV11-3	TRBJ2-3	TRBD2	-	TGTGCCAGCAGCTTTAGCGGGGGGCCAGATACGCAGTATTTT	CASSFSGGPDTQYF
TRBV20-1	TRBJ2-6	-	-	TGCAGTGCTAGTGGGTTTACTGGGGCCAACGTCCTGACTTTC	CSASGFTGANVLTF
TRBV6-4	TRBJ1-2	-	-	TGTGCCAGCAGTGATGGCCCGAGAGGGGGCTACACCTTC	CASSDGPRGGYTF
TRBV9	TRBJ1-6	-	-	TGTGCCAGCAGCGTACTCCCGGGCGGGTCGGAAAATTCACCCCTCCACTTT	CASSVLPGGSENSPLHF
TRBV15	TRBJ2-7	TRBD1	-	TGTGCCACCAGCGTAACAGGGGGCGGGTACGAGCAGTACTTC	CATSVTGGGYEQYF
TRBV11-2	TRBJ2-1	-	-	TGTGCCAGCAGCTTAGAGGCAGGGGGGATATACAATGAGCAGTTCTTC	CASSLEAGGIYNEQFF
TRBV7-2	TRBJ2-7	-	once	TGTGCCAGCAGAGGTACAGGGTTCGAGCAGTACTTC	CASRGTGFEQYF
TRBV15	TRBJ2-7	TRBD1	-	TGTGCCACCAGCAGTCCCGGGACAGGGCATCTTCATTTC	CATSSPGTGHLHF
TRBV27	TRBJ1-4	-	-	TGTGCCAGCAGTTTATCGTCCTTTGGTGAAAAACTGTTTTTT	CASSLSSFGEKLFF
TRBV19	TRBJ1-2	-	-	TGTGCCAGTAGTACCCTCACCCCTGGGGGCTACACCTTC	CASSTLTPGGYTF
TRBV24-1	TRBJ1-5	-	-	TGTGCCACCAGTGAGACGACCGCGCCGTATCAGCCCCAGCATTTT	CATSETTAPYQPQHF
TRBV2	TRBJ1-1	-	-	TGTGCCAGCAGTGAAGTAACAGGGTCGCCTTTCTTT	CASSEVTGSPFF
TRBV4-1	TRBJ2-7	TRBD1	-	TGCGCCAGCAGCCAATCCCGGGACAGGTTTTACGAGCAGTACTTC	CASSQSRDRFYEQYF
TRBV7-9	TRBJ2-3	-	once	TGTGCCAGCATGAGGCTCCCCTCGAACGCAGATACGCAGTATTTT	CASMRLPSNADTQYF
TRBV6-2/TRBV6-3	TRBJ2-6	-	-	TGTGCCAGCAGCCCTCAGGGCAGCTCTGGGGCCAACGTCCTGACTTTC	CASSPQGSSGANVLTF
TRBV4-2	TRBJ1-2	-	-	TGTGCCAGCAGCCAAGATCTTCAGGCATCCTATGGCTACACCTTC	CASSQDLQASYGYTF
TRBV3-1/TRBV3-2	TRBJ2-7	-	-	TGTGCCAGCAGCCAAGGGCCAGGGAACTACGAGCAGTACTTC	CASSQGPGNYEQYF
TRBV7-3	TRBJ2-7	-	-	TGTGCCAGCAGCTTACTAGAGGGTCGGGAGCAGTACTTC	CASSLLEGREQYF
TRBV7-9	TRBJ2-7	TRBD1	-	TGTGCCAGCAGCTTAAGAGGGACAGGGACTTCCTACGAGCAGTACTTC	CASSLRGTGTSYEQYF
TRBV7-9	TRBJ1-1	TRBD1	-	TGTGCCAGCAGCCTAAACAGGGGGGCTTTCTTT	CASSLNRGAFF
TRBV24-1	TRBJ2-1	-	-	TGTGCCACCAGTGACAGCCGGAATGAGCAGTTCTTC	CATSDSRNEQFF
TRBV3-1/TRBV3-2	TRBJ1-2	-	-	TGTGCCAGCAGTCTCACAGGGCCCTGGGTATATGGCTACACCTTC	CASSLTGPWVYGYTF
TRBV29-1	TRBJ2-1	-	-	TGCAGCGTCGCCGGATTAGGGATGCGGATATACAATGAGCAGTTCTTC	CSVAGLGMRIYNEQFF
TRBV6-2/TRBV6-3	TRBJ2-7	-	-	TGTGCCAGCAGTTACTTCGTTGACTTACCAAACTCCTACGAGCAGTACTTC	CASSYFVDLPNSYEQYF
TRBV2	TRBJ1-5	TRBD1	few	TGTGCCAGCAGTCTGACAGGGTCCAGCAATCAGCCCCAGCATTTT	CASSLTGSSNQPQHF
TRBV24-1	TRBJ2-1	TRBD2	-	TGTGCCACCTCGATCGGGCTAGCGGGTGAGCAGTTCTTC	CATSIGLAGEQFF
TRBV7-9	TRBJ2-1	TRBD2	few	TGTGCCAGCAGCTTATTACTAGCGGGAGATGTTGAGCAGTTCTTC	CASSLLLAGDVEQFF
TRBV5-6	TRBJ2-1	TRBD1	-	TGTGCCAGCAGCATGAGGACAGGGAGAGTTGTTTACAATGAGCAGTTCTTC	CASSMRTGRVVYNEQFF